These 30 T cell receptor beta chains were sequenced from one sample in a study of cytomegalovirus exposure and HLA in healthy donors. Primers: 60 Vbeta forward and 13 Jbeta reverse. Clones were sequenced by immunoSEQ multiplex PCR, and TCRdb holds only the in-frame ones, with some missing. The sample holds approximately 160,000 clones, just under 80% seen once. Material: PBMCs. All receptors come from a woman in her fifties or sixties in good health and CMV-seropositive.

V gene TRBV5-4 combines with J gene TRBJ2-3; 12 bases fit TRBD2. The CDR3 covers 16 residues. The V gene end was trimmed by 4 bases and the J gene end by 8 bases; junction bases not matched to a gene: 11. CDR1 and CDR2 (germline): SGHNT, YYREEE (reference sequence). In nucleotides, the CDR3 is TGTGCCAGCAGCCCCGCCGGGACTAGCGGGCGAGGTACGCAGTATTTT. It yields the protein CASSPAGTSGRGTQYF.

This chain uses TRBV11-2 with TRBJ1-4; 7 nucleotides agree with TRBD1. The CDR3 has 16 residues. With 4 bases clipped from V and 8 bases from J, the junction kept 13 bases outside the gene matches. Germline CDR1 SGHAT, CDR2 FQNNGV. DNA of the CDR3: TGTGCCAGCAGCTACATAAGACAGGGCGTCCTAGAAAAACTGTTTTTT. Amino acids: CASSYIRQGVLEKLFF. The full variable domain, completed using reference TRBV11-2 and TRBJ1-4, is EAGVAQSPRYKIIEKRQSVAFWCNPISGHATLYWYQQILGQGPKLLIQFQNNGVVDDSQLPKDRFSAERLKGVDSTLKIQPAKLEDSAVYLCASSYIRQGVLEKLFFGSGTQLSVL.

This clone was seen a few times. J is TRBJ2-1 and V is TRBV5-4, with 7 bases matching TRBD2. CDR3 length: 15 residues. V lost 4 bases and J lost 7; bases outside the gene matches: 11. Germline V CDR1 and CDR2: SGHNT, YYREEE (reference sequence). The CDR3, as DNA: TGTGCCAGCAGCCCATCGGGGGGAGGCGGAAATGAGCAGTTCTTC. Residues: CASSPSGGGGNEQFF.

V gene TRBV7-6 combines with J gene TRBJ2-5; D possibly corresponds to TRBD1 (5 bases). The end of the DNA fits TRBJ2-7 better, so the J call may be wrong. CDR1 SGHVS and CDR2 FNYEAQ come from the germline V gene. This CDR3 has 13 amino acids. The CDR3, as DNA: TGTGCCAGCAGCTTCGGCAGGGACTACGAGCAGTACTTC. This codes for CASSFGRDYEQYF.

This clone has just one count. The CDR3 reads CASSSGGAGSGANVLTF. CDR3 nucleotides: TGTGCCAGCAGCTCAGGAGGGGCAGGGTCTGGGGCCAACGTCCTGACTTTC. The chain joins TRBV7-2 to TRBJ2-6; tentative D call: TRBD2 (6 bases). The V and J ends lost 4 bases and 1 base respectively, with 14 bases between them. CDR1 SGHTA and CDR2 FQGNSA come from the germline V gene. The CDR3 loop spans 17 amino acids.

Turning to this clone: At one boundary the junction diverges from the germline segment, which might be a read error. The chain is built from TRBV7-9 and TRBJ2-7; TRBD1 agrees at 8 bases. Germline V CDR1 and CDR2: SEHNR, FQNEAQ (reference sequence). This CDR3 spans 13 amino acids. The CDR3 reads CSSQQGEPYEQYF. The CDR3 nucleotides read TGTTCCAGTCAACAGGGGGAACCCTACGAGCAGTACTTC. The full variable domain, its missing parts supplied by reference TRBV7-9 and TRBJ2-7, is DTGVSQNPRHKITKRGQNVTFRCDPISEHNRLYWYRQTLGQGPEFLTYFQNEAQLEKSRLLSDRFSAERPKGSFSTLEIQRTEQGDSAMYLCSSQQGEPYEQYFGPGTRLTVT.

CDR3: CASSEASFQETQYF. The CDR3 coding sequence is TGTGCCAGCAGTGAAGCCTCCTTCCAAGAGACCCAGTACTTC. The J gene is TRBJ2-5, the V gene TRBV6-1; D call uncertain. The CDR3 is 14 amino acids. The V end was cut by 0 bases, the J end by 1 base, with 6 bases between. The germline gives CDR1 MNHNS, CDR2 SASEGT.

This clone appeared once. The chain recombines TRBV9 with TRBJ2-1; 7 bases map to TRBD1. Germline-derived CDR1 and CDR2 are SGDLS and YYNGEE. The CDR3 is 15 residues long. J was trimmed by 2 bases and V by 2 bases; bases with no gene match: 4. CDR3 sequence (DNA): TGTGCCAGCAGCGTTCAGGGGGTTCCCTACAATGAGCAGTTCTTC. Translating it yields CASSVQGVPYNEQFF. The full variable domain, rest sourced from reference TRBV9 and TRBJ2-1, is DSGVTQTPKHLITATGQRVTLRCSPRSGDLSVYWYQQSLDQGLQFLIQYYNGEERAKGNILERFSAQQFPDLHSELNLSSLELGDSALYFCASSVQGVPYNEQFFGPGTRLTVL.

The DNA for the CDR3 is TGTGCCAGCAGTCCCCGGACAGGGAGGAACACTGAAGCTTTCTTT. It specifies CASSPRTGRNTEAFF. The genes are TRBV28 and TRBJ1-1; TRBD1 matches at 8 bases. V dropped 5 bases and J dropped 1; count of bases not matched to a gene: 6. The CDR3 loop spans 15 amino acids. CDR1 and CDR2 from the germline V gene are MDHEN and SYDVKM.

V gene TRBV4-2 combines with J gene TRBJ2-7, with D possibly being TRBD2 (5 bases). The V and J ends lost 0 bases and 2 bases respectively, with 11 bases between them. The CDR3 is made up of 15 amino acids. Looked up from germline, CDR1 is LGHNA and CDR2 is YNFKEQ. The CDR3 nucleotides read TGTGCCAGCAGCCAAGAGTTGGAGGAGACCTACGAGCAGTACTTC. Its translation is CASSQELEETYEQYF.

CDR3 bases: TGTGCCAGCAGCCATCAGGGTGGGAACACTGAAGCTTTCTTT. This codes for CASSHQGGNTEAFF. The rearrangement links TRBV7-3 to TRBJ1-1, with D maybe TRBD1 (5 bases). The CDR3 loop spans 14 amino acids. The germline V gene encodes CDR1 SGHTA and CDR2 FQGTGA. V shed 5 bases and J shed 1 base, with 11 bases lying between them.

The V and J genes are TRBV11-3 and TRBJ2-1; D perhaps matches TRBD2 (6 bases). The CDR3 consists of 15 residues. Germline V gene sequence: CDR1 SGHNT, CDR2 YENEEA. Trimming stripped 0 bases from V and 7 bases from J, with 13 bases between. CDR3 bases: TGTGCCAGCAGCTTAGAGTCTGGCGGGAAGAATGAGCAGTTCTTC. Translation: CASSLESGGKNEQFF.

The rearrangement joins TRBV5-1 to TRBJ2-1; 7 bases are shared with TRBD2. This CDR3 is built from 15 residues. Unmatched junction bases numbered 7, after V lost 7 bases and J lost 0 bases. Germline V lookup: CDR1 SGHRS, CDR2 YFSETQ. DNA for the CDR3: TGCGCCAGCGCCCCCGGGGGGAACTCCTACAATGAGCAGTTCTTC. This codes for CASAPGGNSYNEQFF.

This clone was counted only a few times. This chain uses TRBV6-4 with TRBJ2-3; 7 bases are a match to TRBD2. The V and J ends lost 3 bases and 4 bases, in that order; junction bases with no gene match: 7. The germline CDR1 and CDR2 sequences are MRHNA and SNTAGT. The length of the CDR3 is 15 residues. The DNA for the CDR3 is TGTGCCAGCAGTGAGGTGGGAGGGCGGCCAGATACGCAGTATTTT. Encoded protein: CASSEVGGRPDTQYF.

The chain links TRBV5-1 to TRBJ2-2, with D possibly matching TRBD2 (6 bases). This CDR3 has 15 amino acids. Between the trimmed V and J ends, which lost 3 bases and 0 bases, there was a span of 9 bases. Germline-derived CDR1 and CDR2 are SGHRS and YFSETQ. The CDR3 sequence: CASSWGDPNTGELFF. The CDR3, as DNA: TGCGCCAGCAGCTGGGGGGACCCGAACACCGGGGAGCTGTTTTTT.

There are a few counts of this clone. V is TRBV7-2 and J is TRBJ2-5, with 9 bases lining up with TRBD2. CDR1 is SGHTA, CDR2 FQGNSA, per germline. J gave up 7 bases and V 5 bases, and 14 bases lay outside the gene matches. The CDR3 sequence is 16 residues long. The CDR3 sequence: CASSPLTSGTGGTQYF. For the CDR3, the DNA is TGTGCCAGCAGCCCCCTGACTAGCGGTACGGGGGGGACCCAGTACTTC.

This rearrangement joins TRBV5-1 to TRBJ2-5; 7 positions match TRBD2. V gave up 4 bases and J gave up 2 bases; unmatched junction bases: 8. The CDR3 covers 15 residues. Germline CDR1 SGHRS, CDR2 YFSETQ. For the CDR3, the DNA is TGCGCCAGCAGCCCGCGGGGGACTTCACAAGAGACCCAGTACTTC. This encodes CASSPRGTSQETQYF.

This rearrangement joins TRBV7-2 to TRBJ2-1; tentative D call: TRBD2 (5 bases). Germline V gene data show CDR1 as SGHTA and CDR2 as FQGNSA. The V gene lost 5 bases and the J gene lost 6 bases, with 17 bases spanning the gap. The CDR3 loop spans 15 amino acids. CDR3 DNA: TGTGCCAGCAGCGAGGACCGCGGCGGGTTCAATGAGCAGTTCTTC. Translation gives CASSEDRGGFNEQFF.

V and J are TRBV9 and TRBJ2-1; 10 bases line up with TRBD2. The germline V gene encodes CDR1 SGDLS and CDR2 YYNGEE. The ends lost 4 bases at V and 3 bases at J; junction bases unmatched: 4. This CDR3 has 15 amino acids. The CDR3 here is CASSPRTSGYNEQFF. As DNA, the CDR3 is TGTGCCAGCAGCCCAAGGACTAGCGGCTACAATGAGCAGTTCTTC.

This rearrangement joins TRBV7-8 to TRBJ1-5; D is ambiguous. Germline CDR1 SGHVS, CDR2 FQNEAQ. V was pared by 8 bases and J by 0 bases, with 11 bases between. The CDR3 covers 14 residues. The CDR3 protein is CASGGPYSNQPQHF. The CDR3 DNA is TGTGCCAGCGGAGGGCCTTATAGCAATCAGCCCCAGCATTTT. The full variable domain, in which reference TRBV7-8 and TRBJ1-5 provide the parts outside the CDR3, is GAGVSQSPRYKVAKRGQDVALRCDPISGHVSLFWYQQALGQGPEFLTYFQNEAQLDKSGLPSDRFFAERPEGSVSTLKIQRTQQEDSAVYLCASGGPYSNQPQHFGDGTRLSIL.

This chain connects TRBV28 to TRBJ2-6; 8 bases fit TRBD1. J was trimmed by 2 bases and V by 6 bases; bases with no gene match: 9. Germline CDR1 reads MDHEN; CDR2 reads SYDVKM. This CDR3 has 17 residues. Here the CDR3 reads CASRLAGGRAGANVLTF. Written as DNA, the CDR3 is TGTGCCAGCAGACTTGCAGGGGGCAGGGCTGGGGCCAACGTCCTGACTTTC.

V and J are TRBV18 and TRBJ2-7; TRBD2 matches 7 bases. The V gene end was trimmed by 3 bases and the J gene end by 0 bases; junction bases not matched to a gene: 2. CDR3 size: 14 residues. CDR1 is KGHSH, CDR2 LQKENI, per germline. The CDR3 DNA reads TGTGCCAGCTCACCCCTAGCGGACTCCTACGAGCAGTACTTC. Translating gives CASSPLADSYEQYF.

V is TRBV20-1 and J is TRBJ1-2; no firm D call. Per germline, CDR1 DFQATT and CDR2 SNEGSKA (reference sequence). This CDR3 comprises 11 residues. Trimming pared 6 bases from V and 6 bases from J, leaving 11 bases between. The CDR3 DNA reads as TGCAGTGCCGACCTGGAGCATGGCTACACCTTC. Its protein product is CSADLEHGYTF.

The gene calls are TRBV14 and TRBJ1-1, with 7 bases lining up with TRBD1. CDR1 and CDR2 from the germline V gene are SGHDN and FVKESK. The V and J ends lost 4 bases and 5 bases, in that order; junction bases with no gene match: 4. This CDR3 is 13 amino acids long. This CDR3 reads CASSRQGITEAFF. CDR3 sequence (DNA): TGTGCCAGCAGCCGACAGGGAATAACTGAAGCTTTCTTT.

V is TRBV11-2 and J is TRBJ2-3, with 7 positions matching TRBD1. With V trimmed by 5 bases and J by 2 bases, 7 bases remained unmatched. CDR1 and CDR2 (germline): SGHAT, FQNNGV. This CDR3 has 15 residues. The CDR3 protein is CASSLRDRNTDTQYF. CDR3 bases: TGTGCCAGCAGCCTCCGGGACAGAAACACAGATACGCAGTATTTT.

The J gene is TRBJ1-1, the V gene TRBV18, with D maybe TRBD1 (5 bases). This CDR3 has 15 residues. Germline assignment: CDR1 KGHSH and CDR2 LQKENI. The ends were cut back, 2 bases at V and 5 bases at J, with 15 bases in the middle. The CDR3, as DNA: TGTGCCAGCTCACCATCCAGAGCGGGGCGGACTGAAGCTTTCTTT. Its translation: CASSPSRAGRTEAFF.

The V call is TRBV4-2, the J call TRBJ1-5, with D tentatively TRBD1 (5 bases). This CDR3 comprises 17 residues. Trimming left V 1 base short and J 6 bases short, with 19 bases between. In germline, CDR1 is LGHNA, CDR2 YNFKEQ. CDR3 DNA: TGTGCCAGCAGCCAAGGCGTGAAGGGGATCAAGATTCAGCCCCAGCATTTT. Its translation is CASSQGVKGIKIQPQHF.

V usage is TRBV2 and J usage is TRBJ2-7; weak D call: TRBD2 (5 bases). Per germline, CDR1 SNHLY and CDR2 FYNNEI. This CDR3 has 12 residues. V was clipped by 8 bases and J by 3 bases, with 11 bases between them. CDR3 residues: CASGSEGYEQYF. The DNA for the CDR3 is TGTGCCAGCGGGTCCGAGGGCTACGAGCAGTACTTC.

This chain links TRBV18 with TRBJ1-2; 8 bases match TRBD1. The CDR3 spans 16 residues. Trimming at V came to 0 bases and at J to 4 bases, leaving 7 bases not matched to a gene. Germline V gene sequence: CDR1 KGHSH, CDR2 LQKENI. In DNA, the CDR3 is TGTGCCAGCTCACCACCCCGGGACAGGAAGACCTATGGCTACACCTTC. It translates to CASSPPRDRKTYGYTF.

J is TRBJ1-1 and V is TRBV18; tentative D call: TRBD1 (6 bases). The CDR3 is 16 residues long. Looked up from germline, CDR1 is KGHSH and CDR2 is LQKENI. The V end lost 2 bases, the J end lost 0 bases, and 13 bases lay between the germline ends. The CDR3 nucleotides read TGTGCCAGCTCACCAATTAGTGGACAGTTGAACACTGAAGCTTTCTTT. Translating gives CASSPISGQLNTEAFF.